The 26 T cell receptor beta chains presented below share a single source sample, sequenced in a study of T cells in Graves' hyperthyroidism and ophthalmopathy. TCR beta CDR3 region amplification was performed from RNA transcripts. HTBI primers were employed in a first-round RT-PCR of the TCR CDR3. Each CDR3 protein is one row after TCRdb ran MiXCR on the multiplex PCR reads. The sample lists around 56,000 distinct CDR3 sequences, about 50% occurring once. Sequenced sample: blood. The receptor source for this set is a woman aged 55-70 years with Graves' ophthalmopathy.

The rearrangement uses TRBV7-2 and TRBJ2-3, with D possibly TRBD1 on 5 matching bases. Trimming pared 4 bases from V and 2 bases from J, leaving 16 bases between. The CDR3 sequence is 16 residues long. Germline V gives CDR1 SGHTA, CDR2 FQGNSA. The CDR3 loop is CASSSPRADTTDTQYF. The CDR3 nucleotides read TGTGCCAGCAGCTCCCCCAGGGCCGACACCACAGATACGCAGTATTTT.

Sample share makes this clonotype medium-sized. The gene calls are TRBV25-1 and TRBJ1-1; 7 bases align to TRBD1. The CDR3 spans 15 residues. Trimming at V came to 2 bases and at J to 1 base, leaving 4 bases not matched to a gene. CDR1 and CDR2 (germline): MGHDK, SYGVNS. The CDR3 is CASSERQGGNTEAFF. For the CDR3, the DNA is TGTGCCAGCAGTGAACGACAGGGAGGGAACACTGAAGCTTTCTTT.

This clonotype is labeled medium-sized. V is TRBV7-8 and J is TRBJ1-2; D is unclear. CDR1 and CDR2 (germline): SGHVS, FQNEAQ. The CDR3 spans 10 residues. The V end lost 8 bases, the J end lost 5 bases, and 6 bases lay between the germline ends. The CDR3 nucleotides are TGTGCCAGCGCCGGGTATGGCTACACCTTC. Translation: CASAGYGYTF.

Worth noting for this clonotype: A much more abundant neighbour one base away suggests this may be a read error. V usage is TRBV7-9 and J usage is TRBJ1-2; a possible D gene is TRBD1 (6 bases). Germline assignment: CDR1 SEHNR and CDR2 FQNEAQ (reference sequence). The CDR3 consists of 13 residues. The CDR3 loop reads CASSQTGDSGHIF. DNA of the CDR3: TGTGCCAGCAGCCAGACAGGTGATAGCGGCCACATCTTC. Together with reference TRBV7-9 and TRBJ1-2, the CDR3 gives the full variable domain: DTGVSQNPRHKITKRGQNVTFRCDPISEHNRLYWYRQTLGQGPEFLTYFQNEAQLEKSRLLSDRFSAERPKGSFSTLEIQRTEQGDSAMYLCASSQTGDSGHIFGSGTRLTVV.

This clonotype was detected many times. The V call is TRBV20-1, the J call TRBJ1-1; D perhaps matches TRBD1 (5 bases). The germline CDR1 and CDR2 sequences are DFQATT and SNEGSKA (reference sequence). Trimming removed 4 bases at V and 1 base at J, with 13 bases between. This CDR3 region has 14 residues. CDR3 residues: CSATTGTRNTEAFF. In DNA, the CDR3 is TGCAGTGCTACCACCGGGACTCGGAACACTGAAGCTTTCTTT.

The chain links TRBV20-1 to TRBJ2-2; D perhaps matches TRBD2 (7 bases). The CDR3 extends over 12 amino acids. Germline lookup yields CDR1 DFQATT and CDR2 SNEGSKA (reference sequence). The V end lost 3 bases, the J end lost 11 bases, and 13 bases lay between the germline ends. The CDR3 coding sequence is TGCAGTGCTAGCGGGGGGCCCTACGAGCTGTTTTTT. Translating it yields CSASGGPYELFF.

This clonotype occurred many times. The genes are TRBV29-1 and TRBJ2-4, with D tentatively TRBD1 or TRBD2 (5 bases each). Germline-derived CDR1 and CDR2 are SQVTM and ANQGSEA. The CDR3 sequence is 12 residues long. V lost 2 bases and J lost 9, with 11 bases in between. CDR3 DNA sequence: TGCAGCGTTGAATGGGAGAGGGGCATTCAGTACTTC. Translating it yields CSVEWERGIQYF.

This clonotype was counted ten times or more. The chain recombines TRBV6-5 with TRBJ2-1; weak D call: TRBD2 (5 bases). Germline V lookup: CDR1 MNHEY, CDR2 SVGAGI. Trimming took off 6 bases at V and 3 bases at J, with 9 bases between the two ends. The CDR3 loop spans 13 amino acids. In nucleotides, the CDR3 is TGTGCCAGCAGCCTCGGACTCTACAATGAGCAGTTCTTC. Translated, it gives CASSLGLYNEQFF.

This clonotype has a count of ten or more. The rearrangement links TRBV10-2 to TRBJ2-7; TRBD2 agrees at 9 bases. CDR1 and CDR2 from the germline V gene are WSHSY and SAAADI. The trim removed 0 bases at V and 1 base at J, leaving 4 bases unmatched. The CDR3 runs to 16 residues. The CDR3 DNA follows: TGCGCCAGCAGTGAGTCGGAGCGGGGGGCGTCCTACGAGCAGTACTTC. Amino acids: CASSESERGASYEQYF.

The chain links TRBV20-1 to TRBJ1-3, with 12 nucleotides matching TRBD1. J lost 4 bases, V lost 5 bases, and 6 bases had no gene match. Per germline, CDR1 DFQATT and CDR2 SNEGSKA (reference sequence). The length of the CDR3 is 15 residues. The CDR3 DNA is TGCAGTGCTCTGGGACAGGGGGCGAGGGGAAACACCATATATTTT. This sequence encodes CSALGQGARGNTIYF.

Within the sample, this clonotype is medium-sized. The chain is built from TRBV20-1 and TRBJ2-1; TRBD2 is a possible D gene (6 bases). The CDR3 covers 10 residues. Deletions cut 5 bases from V and 13 bases from J, with 12 bases between. Germline lookup yields CDR1 DFQATT and CDR2 SNEGSKA (reference sequence). In DNA, the CDR3 is TGCAGTGCTCCCGACGGGAGCCAGTTCTTC. This encodes CSAPDGSQFF.

This clonotype was seen just once. V gene TRBV20-1 combines with J gene TRBJ1-3; TRBD1 might be the D (5 bases). Germline V gene data show CDR1 as DFQATT and CDR2 as SNEGSKA (reference sequence). This CDR3 spans 14 amino acids. Trimming took off 6 bases at V and 2 bases at J, with 14 bases between the two ends. Here the CDR3 reads CSAEGSPPGNTIYF. The CDR3, as DNA: TGCAGTGCGGAGGGGTCCCCCCCTGGAAACACCATATATTTT.

This clonotype was detected many times. The chain combines TRBV9 with TRBJ1-2; D may be TRBD1 (6 bases). The CDR3 sequence is 15 residues long. The V end was cut by 3 bases, the J end by 2 bases, with 14 bases between. Germline CDR1 and CDR2: SGDLS and YYNGEE. The CDR3 spells CASSEPRQENYGYTF. The CDR3 DNA sequence: TGTGCCAGCAGCGAGCCTCGACAGGAAAACTATGGCTACACCTTC. Variable domain in full (rest from reference TRBV9 and TRBJ1-2): DSGVTQTPKHLITATGQRVTLRCSPRSGDLSVYWYQQSLDQGLQFLIQYYNGEERAKGNILERFSAQQFPDLHSELNLSSLELGDSALYFCASSEPRQENYGYTFGSGTRLTVV.

Worth noting for this clonotype: The germline gene is not matched at one end of the junction; a read error may be the cause. This chain connects TRBV5-1 to TRBJ2-1; no definite D call. This CDR3 has 13 residues. Germline V lookup: CDR1 SGHRS, CDR2 YFSETQ. The CDR3 is CASSLAPNNERFF. CDR3 DNA sequence: TGCGCCAGCAGCTTGGCCCCGAACAATGAGCGGTTCTTC.

This rearrangement joins TRBV6-6 to TRBJ2-5; 9 bases fit TRBD1. With 0 bases clipped from V and 0 bases from J, the junction kept 2 bases outside the gene matches. Germline V gene sequence: CDR1 MNHNY, CDR2 SVGAGI (reference sequence). The CDR3 has 16 residues. CDR3 loop: CASSYSGTGNQETQYF. CDR3 nucleotides: TGTGCCAGCAGTTACTCCGGGACAGGGAACCAAGAGACCCAGTACTTC.

Comments on this clonotype: This may be a read error: a much more frequent sequence differs by one nucleotide. The genes are TRBV18 and TRBJ2-3; no reliable D call. There are 11 residues in the CDR3. Germline V CDR1 and CDR2: KGHSH, LQKENI. V was cut by 6 bases and J by 6 bases, with 7 bases left in between. CDR3 coding DNA: TGTGCCAGCTCGGGCTCGGATACGCAGTATTTT. Protein: CASSGSDTQYF.

This chain uses TRBV19 with TRBJ2-6; D ambiguous. Germline V gene lookup returns CDR1 LNHDA and CDR2 SQIVND (reference sequence). The CDR3 sequence is 13 residues long. The V end lost 3 bases, the J end lost 3 bases, and 3 bases lay between the germline ends. The CDR3 DNA reads as TGTGCCAGTAGTATGAGTGGGGCCAACGTCCTGACTTTC. Its protein is CASSMSGANVLTF.

This clonotype was observed many times. J is TRBJ2-7 and V is TRBV6-2 or TRBV6-3; D possibly corresponds to TRBD1 (6 bases). V lost 8 bases, J lost 4 bases, and 15 bases lay in between. Germline loops: CDR1 MNHEY, CDR2 SVGEGT. CDR3 length: 13 residues. This CDR3 is CASEGRQGYEQYF. In DNA form, the CDR3 reads TGTGCCAGCGAAGGCCGTCAGGGGTACGAGCAGTACTTC.

This clonotype was seen a single time. The V call is TRBV5-4, the J call TRBJ1-1; a possible D gene is TRBD1 (6 bases). Germline V gene sequence: CDR1 SGHNT, CDR2 YYREEE (reference sequence). This CDR3 region has 14 residues. Trimming left V 1 base short and J 1 base short, with 8 bases between. This chain's CDR3 is CASSLRTANTEAFF. The CDR3 DNA reads as TGTGCCAGCAGCTTGAGGACAGCGAACACTGAAGCTTTCTTT.

This clonotype was seen at least ten times. The gene calls are TRBV15 and TRBJ2-6; no clear D. Germline assignment: CDR1 LNHNV and CDR2 YYDKDF (reference sequence). V was trimmed by 8 bases and J by 0 bases, leaving 5 bases between them. The CDR3 sequence is 13 residues long. The CDR3 here is CATRPSGANVLTF. The CDR3 DNA follows: TGTGCCACCCGGCCCTCTGGGGCCAACGTCCTGACTTTC.

The chain recombines TRBV7-3 with TRBJ1-6; TRBD1 matches at 10 bases. Germline assignment: CDR1 SGHTA and CDR2 FQGTGA. The CDR3 totals 15 residues. Trimming took 6 bases from V and 7 from J; bases not matched to a gene: 6. DNA for the CDR3: TGTGCCAGCAGTCGACAGGGACAGGGGAATTCACCCCTCCACTTT. Translated, it gives CASSRQGQGNSPLHF.

This chain uses TRBV11-2 with TRBJ2-3; TRBD2 matches 10 bases. Germline V gene sequence: CDR1 SGHAT, CDR2 FQNNGV. This CDR3 has 18 residues. V trimming: 1 base; J trimming: 1 base; junction bases outside the gene matches: 8. The chain's CDR3 is CASSLGPTSGMGTDTQYF. CDR3 nucleotide sequence: TGTGCCAGCAGCTTAGGGCCAACTAGCGGGATGGGCACAGATACGCAGTATTTT.

The chain has TRBV20-1 and TRBJ2-1; D call uncertain. The CDR3 is 16 residues long. Germline V CDR1 and CDR2: DFQATT, SNEGSKA (reference sequence). Trimming took off 1 base at V and 0 bases at J, with 13 bases between the two ends. CDR3 nucleotide sequence: TGCAGTGCTAGAGGGTTAGGTCCCTACTCCTACAATGAGCAGTTCTTC. Residues: CSARGLGPYSYNEQFF.

V and J are TRBV28 and TRBJ2-5; 13 bases line up with TRBD2. V lost 8 bases and J lost 10; bases outside the gene matches: 10. This CDR3 has 14 residues. Germline-derived CDR1 and CDR2 are MDHEN and SYDVKM. CDR3 protein: CASFTDGLAGDQYF. The CDR3 DNA follows: TGTGCCAGCTTTACGGATGGACTAGCGGGGGACCAGTACTTC.

This clonotype was picked up one time. The junction shows a germline mismatch at one end, possibly a read error. The rearrangement uses TRBV18 and TRBJ2-5, with TRBD1 identical over 8 bases. The CDR3 loop spans 16 amino acids. Germline lookup yields CDR1 KGHSH and CDR2 LQKENI. CDR3: CASSRFSGQGQEAQYF. The DNA for the CDR3 is TGTGCCAGCTCACGATTCTCTGGACAGGGCCAAGAGGCCCAGTACTTC.

The J gene is TRBJ2-1, the V gene TRBV29-1; 11 bases fit TRBD2. The CDR3 has 13 residues. The germline V gene encodes CDR1 SQVTM and CDR2 ANQGSEA. The junction had 0 bases not matched to a gene; V was cut back by 4 bases and J by 4 bases. As DNA, the CDR3 is TGCAGCGTTGGGACTAGCGGGTACAATGAGCAGTTCTTC. It codes for CSVGTSGYNEQFF.